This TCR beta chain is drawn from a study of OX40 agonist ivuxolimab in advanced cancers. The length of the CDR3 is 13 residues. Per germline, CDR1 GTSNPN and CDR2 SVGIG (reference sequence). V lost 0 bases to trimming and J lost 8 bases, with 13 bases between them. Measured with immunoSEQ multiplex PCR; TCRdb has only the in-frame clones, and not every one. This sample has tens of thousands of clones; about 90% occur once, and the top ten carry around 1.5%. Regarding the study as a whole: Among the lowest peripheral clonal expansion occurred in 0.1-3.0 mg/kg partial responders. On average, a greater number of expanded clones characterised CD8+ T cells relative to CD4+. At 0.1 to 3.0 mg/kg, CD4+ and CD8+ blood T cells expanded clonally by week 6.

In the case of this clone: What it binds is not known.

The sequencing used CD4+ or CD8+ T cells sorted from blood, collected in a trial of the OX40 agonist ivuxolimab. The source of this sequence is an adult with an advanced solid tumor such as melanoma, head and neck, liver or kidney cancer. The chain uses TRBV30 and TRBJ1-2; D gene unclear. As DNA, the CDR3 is TGTGCCTGGAGTGTTGACGCCCGCGGGGGCTACACCTTC. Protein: CAWSVDARGGYTF.